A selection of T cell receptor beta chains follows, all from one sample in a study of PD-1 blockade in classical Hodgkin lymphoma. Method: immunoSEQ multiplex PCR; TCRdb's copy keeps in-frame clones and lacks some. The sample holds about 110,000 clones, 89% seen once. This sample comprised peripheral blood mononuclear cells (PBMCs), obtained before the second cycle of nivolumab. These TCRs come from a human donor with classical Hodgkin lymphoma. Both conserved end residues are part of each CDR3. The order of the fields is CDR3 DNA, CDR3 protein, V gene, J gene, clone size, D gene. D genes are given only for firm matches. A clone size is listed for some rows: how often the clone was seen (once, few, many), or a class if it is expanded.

cdr3_nt: TGTGCCAGCAGTGATGCGGGGGCAGCCGGACATATGTATTTT
cdr3_aa: CASSDAGAAGHMYF
v_call: TRBV6-1
j_call: TRBJ1-3
clone_size: .
d_call: .

cdr3_nt: TGTGCCAGCAGCCCGGTAGGCGGGACTAGCGGGATCGGTGAGCAGTTCTTC
cdr3_aa: CASSPVGGTSGIGEQFF
v_call: TRBV7-2
j_call: TRBJ2-1
clone_size: .
d_call: TRBD2

cdr3_nt: TGTGCCAGCAGCCCAGGGACTAGCCGAGCCTCCTACGAGCAGTACTTC
cdr3_aa: CASSPGTSRASYEQYF
v_call: TRBV7-2
j_call: TRBJ2-7
clone_size: .
d_call: TRBD2

cdr3_nt: TGTGCCAGCAGTGAAACAGGGATTAGGACAGATACGCAGTATTTT
cdr3_aa: CASSETGIRTDTQYF
v_call: TRBV25-1
j_call: TRBJ2-3
clone_size: .
d_call: .

cdr3_nt: TGTGCCAGCAGCCCATCGGCCGCCTACGAGCAGTACTTC
cdr3_aa: CASSPSAAYEQYF
v_call: TRBV7-2
j_call: TRBJ2-7
clone_size: .
d_call: .

cdr3_nt: TGTGCCAGCAGTTTTAGTAGCCCTTCAGAGACCCAGTACTTC
cdr3_aa: CASSFSSPSETQYF
v_call: TRBV27
j_call: TRBJ2-5
clone_size: .
d_call: .

cdr3_nt: TGTGCCAGCAGTCTTGGACAGCGCACAGATACGCAGTATTTT
cdr3_aa: CASSLGQRTDTQYF
v_call: TRBV27
j_call: TRBJ2-3
clone_size: .
d_call: .

cdr3_nt: TGTGCCACCAGCGTAAACAGGGCAACTAATGAAAAACTGTTTTTT
cdr3_aa: CATSVNRATNEKLFF
v_call: TRBV15
j_call: TRBJ1-4
clone_size: .
d_call: .

cdr3_nt: TGTGCCAGCGGTCTTGGCGGGGCCCCGGGTGATACGCAGTATTTT
cdr3_aa: CASGLGGAPGDTQYF
v_call: TRBV7-2
j_call: TRBJ2-3
clone_size: .
d_call: .

cdr3_nt: TGCAGCGTTTTCCCCGTGGGACTGAACACTGAAGCTTTCTTT
cdr3_aa: CSVFPVGLNTEAFF
v_call: TRBV29-1
j_call: TRBJ1-1
clone_size: once
d_call: .

cdr3_nt: TGTGCCAGTAGGCCGGGACAGCATAGCAATCAGCCCCAGCATTTT
cdr3_aa: CASRPGQHSNQPQHF
v_call: TRBV19
j_call: TRBJ1-5
clone_size: .
d_call: TRBD1

cdr3_nt: TGTGCCAGCTCACCACCGACCAACACAGATACGCAGTATTTT
cdr3_aa: CASSPPTNTDTQYF
v_call: TRBV18
j_call: TRBJ2-3
clone_size: .
d_call: .

cdr3_nt: TGTGCCACCAGCAGAGATCTTCGGGAGACCCAGTACTTC
cdr3_aa: CATSRDLRETQYF
v_call: TRBV15
j_call: TRBJ2-5
clone_size: once
d_call: .

cdr3_nt: TGTGCCAGCAGATTTCCAAGAGGCAGTACCTACGAGCAGTACTTC
cdr3_aa: CASRFPRGSTYEQYF
v_call: TRBV28
j_call: TRBJ2-7
clone_size: once
d_call: .

cdr3_nt: TGTGCCAGCAGTCAGGGGGCTGAAGCTTTCTTT
cdr3_aa: CASSQGAEAFF
v_call: TRBV6-6
j_call: TRBJ1-1
clone_size: .
d_call: TRBD1

cdr3_nt: TGTGCCAGCAGCCAAGGGGCAGGGAGACAAGAGACCCAGTACTTC
cdr3_aa: CASSQGAGRQETQYF
v_call: TRBV4-2
j_call: TRBJ2-5
clone_size: .
d_call: .

cdr3_nt: TGTGCCAGCAGCTTGACTAGCGGGAGGGCCAGGGAGACCCAGTACTTC
cdr3_aa: CASSLTSGRARETQYF
v_call: TRBV7-2
j_call: TRBJ2-5
clone_size: once
d_call: TRBD2

cdr3_nt: TGTGCCAGCAGACCGAACAGGGACACGAGGGACACTGAAGCTTTCTTT
cdr3_aa: CASRPNRDTRDTEAFF
v_call: TRBV6-6
j_call: TRBJ1-1
clone_size: .
d_call: .

cdr3_nt: TGTGCCAGCAGTTTGAGAGACGACCAAGAGACCCAGTACTTC
cdr3_aa: CASSLRDDQETQYF
v_call: TRBV6-5
j_call: TRBJ2-5
clone_size: .
d_call: .

cdr3_nt: TGTGCCAGCAGCTTAGGCCGGTCGCGGGGCTACAATGAGCAGTTCTTC
cdr3_aa: CASSLGRSRGYNEQFF
v_call: TRBV7-6
j_call: TRBJ2-1
clone_size: .
d_call: .

cdr3_nt: TGTGCCATCAGTGGGACCCCCTACGAGCAGTACTTC
cdr3_aa: CAISGTPYEQYF
v_call: TRBV10-3
j_call: TRBJ2-7
clone_size: .
d_call: .

cdr3_nt: TGTGCCAGCAGCTCCCGACTAGCGGGAGTTGATGAGCAGTTCTTC
cdr3_aa: CASSSRLAGVDEQFF
v_call: TRBV5-4
j_call: TRBJ2-1
clone_size: .
d_call: TRBD2

cdr3_nt: TGTGCCGTGGCTAGCGGGAGGGCCGTCTACCTATACAATGAGCAGTTCTTC
cdr3_aa: CAVASGRAVYLYNEQFF
v_call: TRBV6-4
j_call: TRBJ2-1
clone_size: .
d_call: TRBD2

cdr3_nt: TGTGCCAGCAGCTTAGTTGTTCGAGGGAATGAGCCCCAGCATTTT
cdr3_aa: CASSLVVRGNEPQHF
v_call: TRBV7-2
j_call: TRBJ1-5
clone_size: .
d_call: .

cdr3_nt: TGTGCCAGCAGCCAACGTAATACAGGGGGCACTGAAGCTTTCTTT
cdr3_aa: CASSQRNTGGTEAFF
v_call: TRBV4-2
j_call: TRBJ1-1
clone_size: .
d_call: TRBD1

cdr3_nt: TGTGCCAGCAGTCGCAACTCGATGGCAGGGATACTGTTTTTT
cdr3_aa: CASSRNSMAGILFF
v_call: TRBV6-5
j_call: TRBJ1-4
clone_size: .
d_call: .

cdr3_nt: TGTGCCAGCAGTGTAGCGGGAGTGTCTATGGATGAGCAGTTCTTC
cdr3_aa: CASSVAGVSMDEQFF
v_call: TRBV6-1
j_call: TRBJ2-1
clone_size: .
d_call: TRBD2

cdr3_nt: TGCGCCAGCAGCCTTCAGGGACAGAACACTGAAGCTTTCTTT
cdr3_aa: CASSLQGQNTEAFF
v_call: TRBV5-1
j_call: TRBJ1-1
clone_size: once
d_call: .

cdr3_nt: TGTGCCAGCAGCCAAGACAGGGACCACTATGGCTACACCTTC
cdr3_aa: CASSQDRDHYGYTF
v_call: TRBV14
j_call: TRBJ1-2
clone_size: .
d_call: .

cdr3_nt: TGCGCCAGCAGTGAACTAGCGGGATTTGCCGGGGAGCTGTTTTTT
cdr3_aa: CASSELAGFAGELFF
v_call: TRBV10-1
j_call: TRBJ2-2
clone_size: .
d_call: TRBD2

cdr3_nt: TGTGCCAGCAGTTACGCGGAGTTCTTCGAGCAGTACTTC
cdr3_aa: CASSYAEFFEQYF
v_call: TRBV6-6
j_call: TRBJ2-7
clone_size: .
d_call: .

cdr3_nt: TGTGCCAGCAGCTTAGCCCGGGGGGGCTACGAGCAGTACTTC
cdr3_aa: CASSLARGGYEQYF
v_call: TRBV7-2
j_call: TRBJ2-7
clone_size: .
d_call: TRBD2

cdr3_nt: TGTGCCAGTAGTATAGAGGCGGGGAACACTGAAGCTTTCTTT
cdr3_aa: CASSIEAGNTEAFF
v_call: TRBV19
j_call: TRBJ1-1
clone_size: .
d_call: .

cdr3_nt: TGCGCCAGCAGCTTGAATTCGGCTAGCGGGAGTCCATCCTACGAGCAGTACTTC
cdr3_aa: CASSLNSASGSPSYEQYF
v_call: TRBV5-1
j_call: TRBJ2-7
clone_size: .
d_call: TRBD2

cdr3_nt: TGTGCCAGCAGTGATCTTGAAGGCACAGGTGGAGAGACCCAGTACTTC
cdr3_aa: CASSDLEGTGGETQYF
v_call: TRBV6-1
j_call: TRBJ2-5
clone_size: .
d_call: .

cdr3_nt: TGTGCCAGCAGCTTAGCGGGACAGGGGTACGAGCAGTACTTC
cdr3_aa: CASSLAGQGYEQYF
v_call: TRBV7-2
j_call: TRBJ2-7
clone_size: .
d_call: TRBD1

cdr3_nt: TGTGCCAGTAGTGGACAGGGAGAGAATCAGCCCCAGCATTTT
cdr3_aa: CASSGQGENQPQHF
v_call: TRBV19
j_call: TRBJ1-5
clone_size: .
d_call: TRBD1

cdr3_nt: TGCGCCAGCAGCCCAACCCAACTAGCGGGAGGGGTAGATACGCAGTATTTT
cdr3_aa: CASSPTQLAGGVDTQYF
v_call: TRBV4-1
j_call: TRBJ2-3
clone_size: once
d_call: TRBD2

cdr3_nt: TGTGCCATCAGTGAGTCAACAGTGAACACTGAAGCTTTCTTT
cdr3_aa: CAISESTVNTEAFF
v_call: TRBV10-3
j_call: TRBJ1-1
clone_size: .
d_call: .

cdr3_nt: TGTGCCACCAGCAGAGCCGACACCGCCGGTAACTATGGCTACACCTTC
cdr3_aa: CATSRADTAGNYGYTF
v_call: TRBV15
j_call: TRBJ1-2
clone_size: .
d_call: .

cdr3_nt: TGTGCCAGTGGGGACAGGGGACAAATCACAGATACGCAGTATTTT
cdr3_aa: CASGDRGQITDTQYF
v_call: TRBV19
j_call: TRBJ2-3
clone_size: .
d_call: TRBD1

cdr3_nt: TGTGCCAGCAGTCAGAACGCCCCTAGCACAGATACGCAGTATTTT
cdr3_aa: CASSQNAPSTDTQYF
v_call: TRBV6-1
j_call: TRBJ2-3
clone_size: .
d_call: .

cdr3_nt: TGCGCCAGCAGCCAGCGGACGGGCGGACAAGAGACCCAGTACTTC
cdr3_aa: CASSQRTGGQETQYF
v_call: TRBV4-1
j_call: TRBJ2-5
clone_size: once
d_call: .

cdr3_nt: TGTGCCAGCAGCTTAGCGGGTCAGATCGGGGGCTACACCTTC
cdr3_aa: CASSLAGQIGGYTF
v_call: TRBV7-2
j_call: TRBJ1-2
clone_size: .
d_call: .

cdr3_nt: TGCAGCGTTGACGGGCGAGGCCCCGAGCAGTACTTC
cdr3_aa: CSVDGRGPEQYF
v_call: TRBV29-1
j_call: TRBJ2-7
clone_size: .
d_call: .

cdr3_nt: TGTGCCAGCAGCTTACTTGGGCAGGGAGACTATGGCTACACCTTC
cdr3_aa: CASSLLGQGDYGYTF
v_call: TRBV7-9
j_call: TRBJ1-2
clone_size: .
d_call: .